This T cell receptor (beta chain) was captured in a study of sequential checkpoint blockade in melanoma. Noted treatment: randomized to nivolumab then ipilimumab (arm A) or the reverse (arm B). From germline, CDR1 is LGHNA and CDR2 YSLEER. This CDR3 comprises 15 residues. V was clipped by 1 base and J by 5 bases, with 14 bases between them. TCRdb's table, derived via immunoSEQ multiplex PCR, lists solely in-frame clones and lacks some. The sample shows several thousand clones, approximately 72% of them seen only once. The sequence was collected from a human donor with melanoma. Sequenced here: CD8+ T cells sorted from blood (inferred from file names), sampled from a patient given nivolumab and ipilimumab in sequence. The V gene is TRBV4-3, the J gene TRBJ1-2; weak D call: TRBD1 (6 bases). CDR3 amino acids: CASSQGVGAGYGYTF. The CDR3 coding sequence is TGCGCCAGCAGCCAAGGTGTGGGGGCAGGGTATGGCTACACCTTC.